The TCR beta chain described here comes from a study of T cells after posttransplantation cyclophosphamide. Points from the study as a whole: After PTCy, TRB diversity resembled that of CNI/methotrexate controls. Tissue-infiltrating T cells from skin or gut overlapped little with blood T cells.

The assay was immunoSEQ multiplex PCR, and TCRdb's table has in-frame clones only and misses some. This repertoire holds about 39,000 clones, and none appear only once. Per the germline V gene, CDR1 is KGHSH and CDR2 is LQKENI. J was trimmed by 4 bases and V by 4 bases; bases with no gene match: 6. The CDR3 runs 15 residues. This related bone marrow graft donor gave peripheral blood on the day of marrow donation. Ten or more counts support this clone. Its antigen is as yet unknown. The sequencing sample was made of PBMCs. This clonotype was obtained from a woman aged 45-65 years in good health and a related stem cell transplant donor. V is TRBV18 and J is TRBJ1-1; 10 bases are a match to TRBD1. Written as DNA, the CDR3 is TGTGCCAGCTCACAACGACAGGGGGCCTCCACTGAAGCTTTCTTT. This codes for CASSQRQGASTEAFF.